This T cell receptor beta chain was recovered during a study of T cell responses to AZD1222 COVID-19 vaccine (dated by TCRdb to 2020 to 2023). Turning to the overall study: Because spike-specific TCR depth and breadth did not differ between the two schedules, AZD1222 recipients who got a second dose at roughly 4 weeks were pooled with those who got a second dose at roughly 12 weeks. TCR sequencing covered approximately 230 trial participants: around 210 given two doses of AZD1222 and approximately 26 given two doses of MenACWY control vaccine. Trial participants were enrolled into age subgroups of 18-55, 56-69 and 70-plus years, which contained approximately 150, 28 and 58 TCR-sequenced participants, respectively.

Reading the label with the study, this specimen's time point is: baseline before first vaccination. Samples from vaccinated people were obtained from the UK trials COV001 and COV002, which included a single-blind randomized controlled phase 2/3 trial of AZD1222 (ChAdOx1 nCoV-19) in healthy adults. For TCRbeta chain sequencing, PBMC samples from trial participants were taken at day 0 and at day 28 after the second dose. Details on this clone: Its antigen is unknown. Base qualities are not recorded, but no much larger clone differs from it by a single base.

Broad study findings and their caveats: Reportedly, almost half of the unique spike-specific TCRs recognized epitopes lying outside the regions that are mutated in the B.1.351 and B.1.1.7 variants. The 56-69-year group was small, and its depth increase did not reach significance, likely because of low power. Participants were mostly white British, with more females than males. The authors suggested clonal diversity may have been underestimated. Because no day 14 peak-response samples were available, the repertoires could be characterized only after the peak T cell response. Vaccine-associated CD4 TCRs spanned the whole spike protein, with dominant responses in regions 160-218 and 743-854. A significant rise in spike-specific TCR breadth and depth was observed after two AZD1222 doses relative to day 0 and relative to MenACWY recipients. Conclusions about previously exposed vaccinees were limited because only six AZD1222 recipients were SARS-CoV-2 seropositive at baseline.

The CDR3 regions of human TCRbeta chains were analyzed by immunosequencing. In the source study's methods: TCRs in the repertoires were matched against a reference library of SARS-CoV-2-specific TCRs that had been generated with the MIRA antigen-specificity platform. Breadth was defined as the fraction of unique TCRs that were SARS-CoV-2-associated, and depth was defined as the fraction of total T cells that were SARS-CoV-2-associated. Using the MIRA data, every spike-specific TCR was mapped to the spike region that the TCR reacted to and assigned to either a CD4 or a CD8 class. Log10-transformed breadth and depth values were compared by one-way ANOVA with Sidak's multiple comparisons tests. In TCRdb, the immuneACCESS table is reduced to in-frame sequences with V and J assigned. These tables do not hold every clone; where another copy was compared, an unresolved V gene accounts for under half, and the others remain unexplained. V, J and clone size reflect that table, while D and trimming were determined from the DNA. Present in this sample are some 140,000 clones, 85% to 95% of which were seen just once. Around 2.7% of the sample is in the top ten clones.

Reading from cysteine to phenylalanine, the CDR3 counts 15 amino acids. The only DNA kept is the CDR3, 45 bases in frame from the first base. V sheds 6 bases and J sheds 7 bases, leaving 21 bases between their ends. CDR1 and CDR2 are drawn from the germline V gene: KGHSH, LQKENI. The sequence joins TRBV18 to TRBJ1-2; the best D guess is TRBD1, with 6 bases matching. Sample: peripheral blood, taken on day 0 of AZD1222 vaccination. This sequence originates from an adult in good health. CDR3 region: CASSPTGTALGGYTF. The sequenced DNA is TGTGCCAGCTCTCCAACAGGGACGGCTTTAGGTGGCTACACCTTC.